This T cell receptor beta chain was retrieved from a study of CD8 T cells in Susac syndrome. After removal of 1 base from V and 4 bases from J, the junction contained 12 bases not matched to a gene. This CDR3 is 17 amino acids long. Germline CDR1 and CDR2: MGHRA and YSYEKL. Reverse transcription of roughly 0.5 to 1 ug RNA was carried out with random hexamers. TCRdb reanalysed the immunoSEQ multiplex PCR reads using MiXCR and keeps one entry per CDR3 protein. The data contain 200,000 or so distinct CDR3 sequences, about 95% of them singletons. This sequence joins TRBV4-1 and TRBJ2-7, with 8 positions matching TRBD2. The sequence derives from a human donor with multiple sclerosis. What was sequenced was CD4+ T cells from PBMCs. The CDR3 DNA sequence: TGCGCCAGCAGCCAAGCTAGTCGCGGCGGGAGGAGGTACGAGCAGTACTTC. Its protein product is CASSQASRGGRRYEQYF.